The next 3 T cell receptor beta chains were all read from a single sample in a study of quantifying T cell responses using KT2 cells. Overall study context: Reverse transcription used primers in the TCR alpha and beta constant regions.

The cDNA 3' end received a ligated oligonucleotide with a UMI. First-round PCR used around 4 cycles and beta primers RC1.1 and RC1.2 covering TRBC1 and TRBC2. MiXCR was run by TCRdb on the UMI-ligation and nested PCR reads, yielding one entry per CDR3 protein. This table holds under 35,000 distinct CDR3 sequences, 10% found once. What was sequenced was PBMCs spiked with cells of the T cell clone KT2. The receptor set was obtained from a human donor.

This clonotype has a count of ten or more. The rearrangement joins TRBV5-4 to TRBJ2-7; 11 bases agree with TRBD2. After removal of 4 bases from V and 3 bases from J, the junction contained 15 bases not matched to a gene. Looked up from germline, CDR1 is SGHNT and CDR2 is YYREEE (reference sequence). The CDR3 has 18 amino acids. The CDR3 DNA is TGTGCCAGCAGCCCTCAGCCGATGACTAGCGGGATGCTCTACGAGCAGTACTTC. Translated, it gives CASSPQPMTSGMLYEQYF. The full variable domain, with the rest looked up from reference TRBV5-4 and TRBJ2-7, is ETGVTQSPTHLIKTRGQQVTLRCSSQSGHNTVSWYQQALGQGPQFIFQYYREEENGRGNFPPRFSGLQFPNYSSELNVNALELDDSALYLCASSPQPMTSGMLYEQYFGPGTRLTVT.

In this sample, this clonotype turned up a few times. The rearrangement links TRBV29-1 to TRBJ2-1; the D gene could be TRBD1 or TRBD2 (5 bases each). The ends were cut back, 4 bases at V and 1 base at J, with 11 bases in the middle. Germline V gene lookup returns CDR1 SQVTM and CDR2 ANQGSEA. This CDR3 is 14 amino acids long. The CDR3 DNA sequence: TGCAGCGTTGTGGGGGTTAAATCCTACAATGAGCAGTTCTTC. Translating gives CSVVGVKSYNEQFF.

By its share, this clonotype is medium-sized (0.01 to 0.1%). The genes are TRBV6-2 or TRBV6-3 and TRBJ2-1; 7 bases are a match to TRBD1. The CDR3 is 12 residues long. V dropped 5 bases and J dropped 7; count of bases not matched to a gene: 2. CDR1 MNHEY and CDR2 SVGEGT come from the germline V gene. The CDR3 DNA follows: TGTGCCAGCAGTAAACAGGGGAATGAGCAGTTCTTC. Translation: CASSKQGNEQFF.